The text below deals with one T cell receptor beta chain. As yet, its antigen is unknown. The germline V gene has CDR1 LNHDA and CDR2 SQIVND (reference sequence). CDR3 length: 15 residues. Losses at the gene ends were 8 bases for V and 5 bases for J; bases not matched to a gene: 7. This sample was taken from a study of OX40 agonist ivuxolimab in advanced cancers. Overall study: The dose-escalation cohort had hepatocellular carcinoma, melanoma, renal cell or head and neck cancer. 40% to 50% of patients had received prior checkpoint inhibitor therapy.

Sequenced by immunoSEQ multiplex PCR; TCRdb stores in-frame clones only, minus some. This table holds tens of thousands of clones, around 82% found once. Study outcomes and limitations: Certain nonresponders additionally had low normalized T-cell clonal expansion.

The sequences come from CD4+ or CD8+ T cells sorted from blood, collected in a trial of the OX40 agonist ivuxolimab. The V call is TRBV19, the J call TRBJ2-5; 14 bases match TRBD2. This receptor was identified in an adult with an advanced solid tumor such as melanoma, head and neck, liver or kidney cancer. For the CDR3, the DNA is TGTGCCAGTCGACTAGCGGGAGGGCCGTGGGAGACCCAGTACTTC. Residues: CASRLAGGPWETQYF.